This TCR beta chain was documented in a study of T cells in Graves' hyperthyroidism and ophthalmopathy. Study-level results: Patients with ophthalmopathy were separated from those with stable hyperthyroidism by a 13 V-J model. Most clonotypes expanded in the thyroid (above 0.001) were also present in blood.

CDR3 length equals 13 residues. Germline V gives CDR1 MNHNS, CDR2 SASEGT. V dropped 7 bases and J dropped 0; count of bases not matched to a gene: 3. The TCR beta CDR3 regions underwent amplification using RNA transcripts as the source. An initial round of RT-PCR targeting the TCR CDR3 relied on the HTBI primer set. Each CDR3 protein is one row after TCRdb ran MiXCR on the multiplex PCR reads. Found here are 730,000 or so distinct CDR3 sequences, approximately 19% of them singletons; the top ten hold over 15%. The study enrolled patients aged 18 to 65 with newly diagnosed hyperthyroidism of under 2 months' duration. Clinical symptoms, serum thyroxine and TRAb, thyroid ultrasound and orbital computed tomography were used for the diagnoses. This clonotype was observed many times. The target antigen is unknown.

The chain combines TRBV6-1 with TRBJ2-7; 7 bases are shared with TRBD1. Input material: blood. This TCR came from a woman aged 50 to 65 with Graves' hyperthyroidism that later progressed to Graves' ophthalmopathy. CDR3 sequence reads: CASMTGNSYEQYF. CDR3 DNA: TGTGCCAGCATGACAGGGAACTCCTACGAGCAGTACTTC.